This TCR beta chain was sequenced in a study of blood T cell repertoires in COVID-19. Across the study: Acute-phase and convalescent COVID-19 samples originated in the United States, Italy and Spain. T cells, B-cell-depleted T cells, or PBMCs supplied cDNA or gDNA.

Libraries were prepared by immunoSEQ multiplex PCR; TCRdb keeps only in-frame clonotypes and omits some of them. The table has 150,000 to 200,000 clones, 80% to 90% seen once. V dropped 9 bases and J dropped 0 bases, with 14 bases sitting between them. CDR3 length equals 14 residues. The germline CDR1 and CDR2 sequences are MNHEY and SMNVEV (reference sequence). The study assigned cohorts using participant-reported clinical history. For recovered donors of Cohort 3, there were two negative PCRs, clearance, or symptom resolution. The V and J genes are TRBV27 and TRBJ1-1; D unclear. The sequence derives from a woman between 18 and 29 years old who had recovered from COVID-19. Source material: PBMCs or T cells enriched from blood (not recorded which). The CDR3 sequence: CASFPDGMNTEAFF. The CDR3 DNA reads as TGTGCCAGTTTCCCGGACGGGATGAACACTGAAGCTTTCTTT.